These 15 T cell receptor beta chains were all obtained from the same sample, sequenced in a study of early T cells in non-severe SARS-CoV-2 infection. TCRdb reanalysed the 5' RACE reads using MiXCR and keeps one entry per CDR3 protein. Of roughly 16,000 distinct CDR3 sequences listed, approximately 4.7% are singletons. The specimen was whole blood. These receptors were taken from an adult who was a healthcare worker with PCR-confirmed SARS-CoV-2 infection or an uninfected control (not recorded which).

The chain is built from TRBV6-6 and TRBJ2-7, with a tentative D call TRBD2 (5 bases). The CDR3 contains 15 residues. The V end lost 2 bases, the J end lost 3 bases, and 14 bases lay between the germline ends. Germline loops: CDR1 MNHNY, CDR2 SVGAGI (reference sequence). The CDR3 DNA follows: TGTGCCAGCAGTTACGGTTCTCCTAGCCACTACGAGCAGTACTTC. This sequence encodes CASSYGSPSHYEQYF.

This clonotype was seen at least ten times. The chain combines TRBV5-1 with TRBJ1-1, with D hard to call. The germline V gene encodes CDR1 SGHRS and CDR2 YFSETQ. The CDR3 has 13 residues. V was shortened by 4 bases and J by 10 bases, with 17 bases between the two germline ends. CDR3 coding DNA: TGCGCCAGCAGCCCACGGGATCCCTATGGAGCTTTCTTT. It codes for CASSPRDPYGAFF.

By share, this clonotype ranks as medium-sized (0.01 to 0.1%). The chain carries TRBV15 and TRBJ2-7; no firm D call. With 2 bases removed from V and 5 bases from J, the gap between germline ends came to 16 bases. This CDR3 region has 15 residues. Germline CDR1 reads LNHNV; CDR2 reads YYDKDF (reference sequence). The CDR3: CATSRTGPFRDEQYF. The CDR3 DNA reads as TGTGCCACCAGCAGAACCGGGCCTTTTCGGGACGAGCAGTACTTC.

Ten or more counts support this clonotype. This chain uses TRBV3-1 with TRBJ2-5; 8 bases map to TRBD2. Germline-derived CDR1 and CDR2 are LGHDT and YNNKEL (reference sequence). This CDR3 has 15 amino acids. Losses at the gene ends were 3 bases for V and 5 bases for J; bases not matched to a gene: 8. The CDR3 DNA reads as TGTGCCAGCAGCCAGCGGAACGGGAGGGTCGAGACCCAGTACTTC. It codes for CASSQRNGRVETQYF.

This clonotype was counted many times. The chain links TRBV7-2 to TRBJ2-1; D uncertain. V shed 3 bases and J shed 5 bases, with 5 bases lying between them. Germline V gene lookup returns CDR1 SGHTA and CDR2 FQGNSA. The CDR3 consists of 12 residues. The CDR3 DNA sequence: TGTGCCAGCAGCTTCGACCACAATGAGCAGTTCTTC. Translating it yields CASSFDHNEQFF.

By its share, this clonotype is medium-sized. V is TRBV11-2 and J is TRBJ2-1, with TRBD2 matching 9 bases. Germline CDR1 is SGHAT and CDR2 is FQNNGV. This CDR3 has 15 residues. The trim removed 1 base at V and 7 bases at J, leaving 5 bases unmatched. The CDR3 spells CASSLGGRARNEQFF. The CDR3 DNA sequence: TGTGCCAGCAGCTTAGGCGGGAGGGCCAGGAATGAGCAGTTCTTC.

This clonotype is medium-sized (0.01 to 0.1%). The V and J genes are TRBV3-1 and TRBJ1-2, with 8 positions matching TRBD1. Germline CDR1 and CDR2: LGHDT and YNNKEL (reference sequence). There are 15 residues in the CDR3. The ends lost 4 bases at V and 2 bases at J; junction bases unmatched: 6. The CDR3 nucleotides read TGTGCCAGCAGCCCCATCGGACAGGGAAACTATGGCTACACCTTC. Protein sequence: CASSPIGQGNYGYTF.

This chain joins TRBV7-9 and TRBJ2-7; 7 bases align to TRBD1. The germline V gene encodes CDR1 SEHNR and CDR2 FQNEAQ (reference sequence). V gave up 5 bases and J gave up 0 bases; unmatched junction bases: 1. The CDR3 runs 13 residues. In DNA, the CDR3 is TGTGCCAGCAGCGCAGGGGGCTCCTACGAGCAGTACTTC. The encoded protein is CASSAGGSYEQYF.

By sample share, this clonotype is medium-sized. The CDR3 nucleotides are TGTGCCAGCAGTTACAAGCGGCCTACCGGGGAGCTGTTTTTT. The encoded protein is CASSYKRPTGELFF. The rearrangement links TRBV6-5 to TRBJ2-2, with D possibly being TRBD2 (5 bases). Germline V gene data show CDR1 as MNHEY and CDR2 as SVGAGI. V lost 2 bases to trimming and J lost 5 bases, with 9 bases between them. The CDR3 sequence is 14 residues long.

This clonotype showed up many times. The chain links TRBV6-5 to TRBJ2-7; D possibly matches TRBD1 or TRBD2 (5 bases each). V was cut by 7 bases and J by 3 bases, with 19 bases left in between. Looked up from germline, CDR1 is MNHEY and CDR2 is SVGAGI. The CDR3 has 15 amino acids. This CDR3 reads CASKEAVWGSYEQYV. The DNA for the CDR3 is TGTGCCAGCAAGGAGGCGGTTTGGGGGAGCTACGAGCAGTACGTC.

This clonotype was detected many times. Written as DNA, the CDR3 is TGCGCCAGCAGCTGGGGTGGTTTGCGGGAGGACGAGCAGTACTTC. Translating it yields CASSWGGLREDEQYF. This chain uses TRBV5-1 with TRBJ2-7; 8 positions agree with TRBD2. The CDR3 contains 15 residues. Germline assignment: CDR1 SGHRS and CDR2 YFSETQ. V was clipped by 3 bases and J by 5 bases; unmatched bases: 10.

This clonotype appeared many times. This chain joins TRBV10-3 and TRBJ1-6; D is perhaps TRBD1 (6 bases). Trimming left V 7 bases short and J 13 bases short, with 23 bases between. Germline V lookup: CDR1 ENHRY, CDR2 SYGVKD. This CDR3 is built from 15 residues. The CDR3, as DNA: TGTGCCATCAATAGTGACAGGACGGGGCCTTTTCCCCTCCACTTT. Its protein is CAINSDRTGPFPLHF.

Only a few counts were recorded for this clonotype. This chain connects TRBV28 to TRBJ2-3, with 12 nucleotides matching TRBD2. Germline V lookup: CDR1 MDHEN, CDR2 SYDVKM. This CDR3 has 13 amino acids. Losses at the gene ends were 8 bases for V and 6 bases for J; bases not matched to a gene: 3. CDR3 sequence (DNA): TGTGCCAGCTGGACTAGCGGGACGGATACGCAGTATTTT. Protein: CASWTSGTDTQYF.

This clonotype turned up a few times. This rearrangement joins TRBV5-1 to TRBJ1-1; D is possibly TRBD1 (5 bases). Trimming left V 4 bases short and J 4 bases short, with 14 bases between. Per germline, CDR1 SGHRS and CDR2 YFSETQ. CDR3 length equals 14 residues. The CDR3 loop reads CASSPAVGVTEAFF. CDR3 nucleotide sequence: TGCGCCAGCAGCCCAGCGGTGGGGGTCACTGAAGCTTTCTTT.

This clonotype was detected ten times or more. J is TRBJ2-3 and V is TRBV6-2 or TRBV6-3, with 7 bases that match TRBD1. The CDR3 sequence is 13 residues long. Looked up from germline, CDR1 is MNHEY and CDR2 is SVGEGT. With 6 bases clipped from V and 8 bases from J, the junction kept 8 bases outside the gene matches. The CDR3 nucleotides are TGTGCCAGCAGCCGACAGGGACCCATTACGCAGTATTTT. Protein: CASSRQGPITQYF.